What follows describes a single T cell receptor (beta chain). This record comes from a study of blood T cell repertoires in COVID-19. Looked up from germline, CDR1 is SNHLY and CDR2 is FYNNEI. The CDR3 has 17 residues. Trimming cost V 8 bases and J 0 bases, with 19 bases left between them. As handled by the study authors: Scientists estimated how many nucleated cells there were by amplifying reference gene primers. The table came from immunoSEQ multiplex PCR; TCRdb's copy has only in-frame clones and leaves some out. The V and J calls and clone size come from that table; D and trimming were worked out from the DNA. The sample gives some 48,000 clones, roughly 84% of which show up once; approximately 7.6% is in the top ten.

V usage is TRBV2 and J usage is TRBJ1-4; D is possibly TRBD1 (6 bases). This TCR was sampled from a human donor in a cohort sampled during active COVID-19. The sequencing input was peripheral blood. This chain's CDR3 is CASLGTGTMATNEKLFF. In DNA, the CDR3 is TGTGCCAGCCTAGGAACCGGGACAATGGCAACTAATGAAAAACTGTTTTTT.